Presented here are 29 T cell receptor beta chains from one specimen sequenced in a study of CD8+ T cells in alopecia areata. Documented treatment: oral pan-JAK inhibitor, 5-10 mg twice daily. In each case, RNA was isolated and then reverse transcribed into cDNA as the sequencing template. Produced via immunoSEQ multiplex PCR; TCRdb's table is partial and in-frame only. The profile shows roughly 180,000 clones, about 47% of them singletons. Here the sequenced sample was CD8+ T cells sorted from blood, taken at approximately week 52, from a patient treated with tofacitinib. These TCRs come from a human donor with alopecia areata.

A few counts support this clone. J is TRBJ2-2 and V is TRBV29-1; maybe TRBD2 (6 bases). This CDR3 spans 14 amino acids. From germline, CDR1 is SQVTM and CDR2 ANQGSEA. The ends were cut back, 6 bases at V and 7 bases at J, with 18 bases in the middle. The CDR3 loop is CSVGWRAEIGELFF. Written as DNA, the CDR3 is TGCAGCGTCGGGTGGAGGGCTGAAATCGGGGAGCTGTTTTTT.

This chain uses TRBV14 with TRBJ1-6; D unclear. The CDR3 sequence is 14 residues long. V dropped 4 bases and J dropped 10 bases, with 14 bases sitting between them. Germline loops: CDR1 SGHDN, CDR2 FVKESK. In nucleotides, the CDR3 is TGTGCCAGCAGCCTCTCGGCCCGTTTGTCACCCCTCCACTTT. Translation: CASSLSARLSPLHF.

This clone was seen more than once but under ten times. The chain uses TRBV30 and TRBJ1-5; the D is unclear. The CDR3 consists of 16 residues. Trimming removed 1 base from V and 3 bases from J, with 16 bases in between. CDR1 GTSNPN and CDR2 SVGIG come from the germline V gene (reference sequence). The CDR3 DNA reads TGTGCCTGGAGTGGTGCCGGGCAGTACTACAATCAGCCCCAGCATTTT. Protein sequence: CAWSGAGQYYNQPQHF.

The chain combines TRBV7-6 with TRBJ1-1; D uncertain. The CDR3 runs 14 residues. V was cut by 5 bases and J by 5 bases, with 15 bases left in between. The V gene's germline CDR1 is SGHVS and CDR2 FNYEAQ. The CDR3 reads CASSGPETLTEAFF. In DNA form, the CDR3 reads TGTGCCAGCAGCGGCCCCGAGACGCTGACTGAAGCTTTCTTT. Supplemented by reference TRBV7-6 and TRBJ1-1, the full variable domain reads GAGVSQSPRYKVTKRGQDVALRCDPISGHVSLYWYRQALGQGPEFLTYFNYEAQQDKSGLPNDRFSAERPEGSISTLTIQRTEQRDSAMYRCASSGPETLTEAFFGQGTRLTVV.

The chain recombines TRBV27 with TRBJ2-7, with D hard to call. Trimming took off 0 bases at V and 0 bases at J, with 9 bases between the two ends. The CDR3 extends over 15 amino acids. The germline V gene has CDR1 MNHEY and CDR2 SMNVEV (reference sequence). The CDR3 region has the DNA TGTGCCAGCAGTTTATCGGCGGAAACCTCCTACGAGCAGTACTTC. Translation: CASSLSAETSYEQYF.

Only one count was recorded for this clone. The chain employs TRBV9 and TRBJ2-7; no definite D call. Trimming cost V 2 bases and J 0 bases, with 6 bases left between them. The CDR3 has 13 residues. Looked up from germline, CDR1 is SGDLS and CDR2 is YYNGEE. In nucleotides, the CDR3 is TGTGCCAGCAGCGTCACAGACTCCTACGAGCAGTACTTC. Its translation is CASSVTDSYEQYF.

This clone was seen more than once but under ten times. The V and J genes are TRBV27 and TRBJ2-5, with D possibly matching TRBD2 (5 bases). Germline V lookup: CDR1 MNHEY, CDR2 SMNVEV (reference sequence). The length of the CDR3 is 11 residues. V lost 9 bases and J 7 bases, leaving 12 bases between the germline ends. The chain's CDR3 is CASFFGGTQYF. As DNA, the CDR3 is TGTGCCAGTTTTTTCGGAGGGACCCAGTACTTC.

The chain links TRBV6-5 to TRBJ2-7; 7 nucleotides align to TRBD1. CDR1 and CDR2 (germline): MNHEY, SVGAGI. The CDR3 runs to 16 residues. J gave up 3 bases and V 0 bases, and 8 bases lay outside the gene matches. Here the CDR3 DNA reads TGTGCCAGCAGTTACTCGATAGGGACAGCCTACTACGAGCAGTACTTC. This translates into CASSYSIGTAYYEQYF.

The chain employs TRBV4-2 and TRBJ2-1, with D perhaps matching TRBD1 (6 bases). The CDR3 runs 15 residues. V was cut by 2 bases and J by 6 bases, with 14 bases left in between. Germline CDR1 reads LGHNA; CDR2 reads YNFKEQ. The CDR3 reads CASSQPTTGFNEQFF. The CDR3 DNA reads as TGTGCCAGCAGCCAACCCACTACAGGGTTCAATGAGCAGTTCTTC.

V is TRBV15 and J is TRBJ2-7; 7 bases align to TRBD2. With V trimmed by 2 bases and J by 7 bases, 8 bases remained unmatched. The germline V gene encodes CDR1 LNHNV and CDR2 YYDKDF (reference sequence). The CDR3 length is 14 residues. CDR3 region: CATSRLRAGREQYF. CDR3 DNA sequence: TGTGCCACCAGCAGACTAAGAGCGGGACGGGAGCAGTACTTC. Variable domain in full (rest from reference TRBV15 and TRBJ2-7): DAMVIQNPRYQVTQFGKPVTLSCSQTLNHNVMYWYQQKSSQAPKLLFHYYDKDFNNEADTPDNFQSRRPNTSFCFLDIRSPGLGDTAMYLCATSRLRAGREQYFGPGTRLTVT.

This clone came up a few times. The rearrangement links TRBV6-6 to TRBJ2-3; D remains unclear. V was trimmed by 3 bases and J by 4 bases, leaving 8 bases between them. Germline CDR1 reads MNHNY; CDR2 reads SVGAGI (reference sequence). The CDR3 runs 13 residues. DNA for the CDR3: TGTGCCAGCAGTTATTCGAATGCAGATACGCAGTATTTT. Translation: CASSYSNADTQYF.

This clone was seen once. The rearrangement joins TRBV5-1 to TRBJ1-2; 7 bases map to TRBD1. The trim removed 4 bases at V and 6 bases at J, leaving 15 bases unmatched. CDR1 and CDR2 (germline): SGHRS, YFSETQ. This CDR3 spans 16 amino acids. DNA of the CDR3: TGCGCCAGCAGCCCAAGACAGGGAGGGGACGAGAATGGCTACACCTTC. It encodes CASSPRQGGDENGYTF. Filled out from reference TRBV5-1 and TRBJ1-2, the complete variable domain reads KAGVTQTPRYLIKTRGQQVTLSCSPISGHRSVSWYQQTPGQGLQFLFEYFSETQRNKGNFPGRFSGRQFSNSRSEMNVSTLELGDSALYLCASSPRQGGDENGYTFGSGTRLTVV.

The rearrangement joins TRBV14 to TRBJ1-2, with 8 bases that match TRBD1. The germline V gene has CDR1 SGHDN and CDR2 FVKESK. This CDR3 is 16 amino acids long. V lost 5 bases to trimming and J lost 3 bases; unmatched junction nucleotides: 11. CDR3 loop: CASSVLPGQADYGYTF. In DNA form, the CDR3 reads TGTGCCAGCAGCGTACTACCGGGACAGGCGGACTATGGCTACACCTTC.

The gene calls are TRBV5-1 and TRBJ2-1; weak D call: TRBD2 (6 bases). Trimming removed 2 bases from V and 7 bases from J, with 16 bases in between. CDR3 length: 15 amino acids. The germline V gene has CDR1 SGHRS and CDR2 YFSETQ. CDR3 DNA: TGCGCCAGCAGCTTAGACCCTTACCTAGCGAATGAGCAGTTCTTC. As protein: CASSLDPYLANEQFF.

The chain has TRBV27 and TRBJ1-2; 7 bases agree with TRBD1. V dropped 2 bases and J dropped 3; count of bases not matched to a gene: 0. Germline V gene lookup returns CDR1 MNHEY and CDR2 SMNVEV (reference sequence). This CDR3 contains 13 residues. CDR3 DNA sequence: TGTGCCAGCAGTTTAACAGGGGACTATGGCTACACCTTC. Translating it yields CASSLTGDYGYTF.

This clone appeared a few times. The chain has TRBV11-2 and TRBJ2-1, with D unresolved. This CDR3 spans 14 amino acids. Trimming cost V 5 bases and J 5 bases, with 13 bases left between them. Per the germline V gene, CDR1 is SGHAT and CDR2 is FQNNGV. CDR3 protein: CASSDWPHDNEQFF. The CDR3 DNA reads TGTGCCAGCAGCGACTGGCCTCATGACAATGAGCAGTTCTTC. Drawing the rest from reference TRBV11-2 and TRBJ2-1, the complete variable domain is EAGVAQSPRYKIIEKRQSVAFWCNPISGHATLYWYQQILGQGPKLLIQFQNNGVVDDSQLPKDRFSAERLKGVDSTLKIQPAKLEDSAVYLCASSDWPHDNEQFFGPGTRLTVL.

The rearrangement joins TRBV27 to TRBJ1-1, with D tentatively TRBD1 (6 bases). This CDR3 comprises 13 residues. V was pared by 3 bases and J by 10 bases, with 15 bases between. Looked up from germline, CDR1 is MNHEY and CDR2 is SMNVEV (reference sequence). The CDR3 DNA reads as TGTGCCAGCAGTTTGACCTTACAGGGTAGAGCTTTCTTT. As protein: CASSLTLQGRAFF.

The rearrangement joins TRBV6-5 to TRBJ1-1; D uncertain. CDR1 MNHEY and CDR2 SVGAGI come from the germline V gene. CDR3 length: 12 amino acids. Trimming took 8 bases from V and 3 from J, leaving 10 bases between them. The CDR3 DNA follows: TGTGCCAGCCGGGCCTCGTACACTGAAGCTTTCTTT. Residues: CASRASYTEAFF.

V and J are TRBV4-2 and TRBJ2-2; 7 nucleotides agree with TRBD2. The CDR3 extends over 16 amino acids. V dropped 0 bases and J dropped 6; count of bases not matched to a gene: 7. The germline V gene has CDR1 LGHNA and CDR2 YNFKEQ. Here the CDR3 reads CASSQEEAGEAGELFF. For the CDR3, the DNA is TGTGCCAGCAGCCAAGAGGAGGCGGGGGAGGCCGGGGAGCTGTTTTTT.

The sample holds many counts of this clone. The V gene is TRBV5-1, the J gene TRBJ2-1, with 7 bases aligning to TRBD1. Trimming at V came to 1 base and at J to 1 base, leaving 2 bases not matched to a gene. Germline V CDR1 and CDR2: SGHRS, YFSETQ. The CDR3 is 15 residues long. The CDR3 sequence: CASSLPGGSYNEQFF. The CDR3 DNA reads TGCGCCAGCAGCTTGCCAGGGGGATCCTACAATGAGCAGTTCTTC.

This chain's CDR3 is CASSPEALYNEQFF. The CDR3 DNA follows: TGTGCCAGTAGCCCGGAGGCCTTATACAATGAGCAGTTCTTC. The rearrangement uses TRBV19 and TRBJ2-1, with D perhaps TRBD2 (5 bases). Trimming shortened V by 6 bases and J by 4 bases, and 13 bases separated the two germline ends. Germline V lookup: CDR1 LNHDA, CDR2 SQIVND (reference sequence). The CDR3 covers 14 residues. Variable domain in full (rest from reference TRBV19 and TRBJ2-1): DGGITQSPKYLFRKEGQNVTLSCEQNLNHDAMYWYRQDPGQGLRLIYYSQIVNDFQKGDIAEGYSVSREKKESFPLTVTSAQKNPTAFYLCASSPEALYNEQFFGPGTRLTVL.

This CDR3 is CSVGGHIGYEQYF. The CDR3 region has the DNA TGCAGCGTTGGGGGACACATCGGCTACGAGCAGTACTTC. This chain connects TRBV29-1 to TRBJ2-7, with D possibly being TRBD1 (6 bases). The CDR3 has 13 amino acids. V dropped 4 bases and J dropped 3 bases, with 13 bases sitting between them. CDR1 is SQVTM, CDR2 ANQGSEA, per germline.

The chain employs TRBV19 and TRBJ2-5, with D perhaps being TRBD1 or TRBD2 (5 bases each). Trimming shortened V by 7 bases and J by 5 bases, and 11 bases separated the two germline ends. This CDR3 has 12 residues. CDR1 is LNHDA, CDR2 SQIVND, per germline (reference sequence). The CDR3 loop reads CASIARDETQYF. Here the CDR3 DNA reads TGTGCCAGTATAGCCCGGGACGAGACCCAGTACTTC.

The V gene is TRBV5-1, the J gene TRBJ1-1, with a possible D match to TRBD1 (6 bases). V lost 0 bases and J lost 0, with 9 bases in between. Germline V lookup: CDR1 SGHRS, CDR2 YFSETQ. The CDR3 consists of 15 residues. The CDR3 DNA follows: TGCGCCAGCAGCTTGGTCCGGGACATGAACACTGAAGCTTTCTTT. Translating gives CASSLVRDMNTEAFF.

V and J are TRBV5-6 and TRBJ1-2; D is unclear. Germline V lookup: CDR1 SGHDT, CDR2 YYEEEE. This CDR3 has 13 residues. The ends were cut back, 5 bases at V and 2 bases at J, with 10 bases in the middle. Here the CDR3 reads CASRSDLNYGYTF. Written as DNA, the CDR3 is TGTGCCAGCAGATCTGACCTGAACTATGGCTACACCTTC. Looking up the rest from reference TRBV5-6 and TRBJ1-2 gives the full variable domain: DAGVTQSPTHLIKTRGQQVTLRCSPKSGHDTVSWYQQALGQGPQFIFQYYEEEERQRGNFPDRFSGHQFPNYSSELNVNALLLGDSALYLCASRSDLNYGYTFGSGTRLTVV.

The gene calls are TRBV5-1 and TRBJ1-2, with 12 positions matching TRBD1. The CDR3 covers 15 residues. The germline CDR1 and CDR2 sequences are SGHRS and YFSETQ. J was trimmed by 4 bases and V by 7 bases; bases with no gene match: 8. The CDR3 here is CASRDRGRLGYGYTF. The CDR3 DNA reads TGCGCCAGCCGGGACAGGGGGCGCTTGGGCTATGGCTACACCTTC.

The V call is TRBV7-9, the J call TRBJ2-1, with D uncertain. The CDR3 is 12 amino acids. Trimming removed 1 base at V and 8 bases at J, with 6 bases between. CDR1 is SEHNR and CDR2 is FQNEAQ in the germline V gene (reference sequence). The CDR3 protein is CASSLVSHEQFF. CDR3 sequence (DNA): TGTGCCAGCAGCTTAGTTTCCCATGAGCAGTTCTTC.

This chain links TRBV29-1 with TRBJ2-1, with D perhaps TRBD2 (5 bases). The ends were cut back, 7 bases at V and 5 bases at J, with 15 bases in the middle. This CDR3 contains 13 residues. The germline gives CDR1 SQVTM, CDR2 ANQGSEA. The CDR3 protein is CSAEGPKDNEQFF. The DNA of the CDR3 is TGCAGCGCAGAGGGTCCGAAAGACAATGAGCAGTTCTTC.

The sample holds one count of this clone. The rearrangement joins TRBV30 to TRBJ2-1, with a possible D match to TRBD2 (7 bases). Looked up from germline, CDR1 is GTSNPN and CDR2 is SVGIG (reference sequence). The length of the CDR3 is 14 residues. The V end lost 0 bases, the J end lost 6 bases, and 12 bases lay between the germline ends. CDR3 amino acids: CAWSVWGGPNEQFF. Here the CDR3 DNA reads TGTGCCTGGAGTGTGTGGGGGGGCCCCAATGAGCAGTTCTTC.